The rows below give T cell receptor beta chains drawn from one sample of a study of long-term antiretroviral therapy in people with HIV. Only in-frame clones appear in the TCRdb table, and some are missing; sequencing was by immunoSEQ multiplex PCR. This sample yields 30,000 to 40,000 clones, of which around 85% are seen a single time; roughly 5% belongs to the top ten. Source: unsorted PBMCs, taken 1.5 years after starting antiretroviral therapy. The receptor source for this set is a man between 18 and 29 years old with HIV. The CDR3 runs from the conserved cysteine through the conserved F or W. D genes are given only for firm matches. Where a row states a size, it is once, few, many or the class of an expanded clone; other rows omit it.

.	TRBV7-3	TRBJ2-2	.	TGTGCCAGCAGCCCCGGCCTGACGAACACCGGGGAGCTGTTTTTT	CASSPGLTNTGELFF
TRBD1	TRBV7-2	TRBJ1-5	.	TGTGCCAGCAGCTTGGAGGGGACAGGGGATCAGCCCCAGCATTTT	CASSLEGTGDQPQHF
.	TRBV7-2	TRBJ2-7	.	TGTGCCAGCAGCTTAACATTTAGCGGCTACGAGCAGTACTTC	CASSLTFSGYEQYF
.	TRBV5-8	TRBJ2-7	.	TGTGCCAGCAGCTTGGGAACGGGGATAACGGACTACGAGCAGTACTTC	CASSLGTGITDYEQYF
TRBD2	TRBV11-2	TRBJ2-1	.	TGTGCCAGCAGCTTATACGGGGCGGGGACTAGCGTATACAATGAGCAGTTCTTC	CASSLYGAGTSVYNEQFF
.	TRBV10-3	TRBJ2-5	once	TGTGCCATCAGTGACGGGGTGGGAGAGACCCAGTACTTC	CAISDGVGETQYF
.	TRBV7-8	TRBJ1-3	few	TGTGCCAGCAGCTCCGATGGACACCTCTCTGGAAACACCATATATTTT	CASSSDGHLSGNTIYF
.	TRBV28	TRBJ1-1	.	TGTGCCAGCAGTTCTGGGAGTTTGAACACTGAAGCTTTCTTT	CASSSGSLNTEAFF
TRBD1	TRBV28	TRBJ1-2	.	TGTGCCAGTGTCCCCTCCGGGACAGGGACTTGGGGCTACACCTTC	CASVPSGTGTWGYTF
.	TRBV18	TRBJ2-7	.	TGTGCCAGCTCATCGGACAGCTACGAGCAGTACTTC	CASSSDSYEQYF
.	TRBV4-2	TRBJ2-7	.	TGTGCCAGCAGAGGAACCTACGAGCAGTACTTC	CASRGTYEQYF
.	TRBV27	TRBJ2-3	.	TGTGCCAGCAGTCCCATGGCCCTGGCGGGAGATACGCAGTATTTT	CASSPMALAGDTQYF
.	TRBV25-1	TRBJ2-7	.	TGTGCCAGCAGTGGCAGGGTCTACGAGCAGTACTTC	CASSGRVYEQYF
.	TRBV20-1	TRBJ2-7	.	TGCAGTGCCGGGAGATACGAGCAGTACTTC	CSAGRYEQYF
TRBD1	TRBV7-9	TRBJ1-2	few	TGTGCCAGCAGCTTCACGCAGGGACAGGGCTACACCTTC	CASSFTQGQGYTF
.	TRBV18	TRBJ1-3	.	TGTGCCAGCTCAGACGGGGGGCAGGCCTCTGGAAACACCATATATTTT	CASSDGGQASGNTIYF
TRBD2	TRBV4-3	TRBJ2-2	few	TGCGCCAGCAGCCAAGAGGTCGCGGGAGAGGGCACCGGGGAGCTGTTTTTT	CASSQEVAGEGTGELFF
.	TRBV11-2	TRBJ2-7	.	TGTGCCAGCAGACCTACTGGATACTACGAGCAGTACTTC	CASRPTGYYEQYF
TRBD2	TRBV18	TRBJ2-1	.	TGTGCCAGCGTGGACCACGGCGGGAGGGGGAATGAGCAGTTCTTC	CASVDHGGRGNEQFF
.	TRBV10-3	TRBJ2-1	.	TGTGCCATCAGTGACTCTCGGGAAGGCAGTTACAATGAGCAGTTCTTC	CAISDSREGSYNEQFF
.	TRBV19	TRBJ1-2	.	TGTGCCAGTAGTACCGGGGGTTCTGGCTACACCTTC	CASSTGGSGYTF
.	TRBV2	TRBJ1-4	.	TGTGCCAGCAGTGAACAAATTGTATTGAGTGAAAAACTGTTTTTT	CASSEQIVLSEKLFF
.	TRBV27	TRBJ1-3	.	TGTGCCAGCAGTCCGGGACGGGGAGGAAACGGGATATATTTT	CASSPGRGGNGIYF
.	TRBV7-2	TRBJ1-5	.	TGTGCCAGCAGCTTAGGGTTAAGGCAGCCCCAGCATTTT	CASSLGLRQPQHF
.	TRBV11-3	TRBJ2-2	.	TGTGCCAGCAGCTTACCGGGGGCCACCGGGGAGCTGTTTTTT	CASSLPGATGELFF
.	TRBV7-8	TRBJ2-1	.	TGTGCCAGCAGCTTAAAGCCGACAGCGTACAGCAATGAGCAGTTCTTC	CASSLKPTAYSNEQFF
.	TRBV15	TRBJ2-5	once	TGTGCCACCAGCAGGCACCAGACCCAGTACTTC	CATSRHQTQYF
.	TRBV9	TRBJ2-1	.	TGTGCCAGCAGCGTAGAACCCTTGTATGAGCAGTTCTTC	CASSVEPLYEQFF
.	TRBV7-2	TRBJ1-5	.	TGTGCCAGCAGCCCTGGGAGCAATCAGCCCCAGCATTTT	CASSPGSNQPQHF
.	TRBV29-1	TRBJ1-1	.	TGCAGCGTTGATCGACAGATGAACACTGAAGCTTTCTTT	CSVDRQMNTEAFF
.	TRBV6-1	TRBJ2-1	.	TGTGCCAGCAGTCCCCGGGACACCTACAATGAGCAGTTCTTC	CASSPRDTYNEQFF
.	TRBV21-1	TRBJ2-7	.	.	CASSKFASGSLSYEQYF
.	TRBV4-2	TRBJ1-5	.	TGTGCCAGCAGCCAAGATCACCAGCGGCCCCAGCATTTT	CASSQDHQRPQHF
.	TRBV7-8	TRBJ2-1	.	TGTGCCAGCAGCTGGCAACGGGATGGGAGCTCCTACAATGAGCAGTTCTTC	CASSWQRDGSSYNEQFF
.	TRBV2	TRBJ2-7	.	TGTGCCAGCAGTGTAGACCACCTAGGCGAGCAGTACTTC	CASSVDHLGEQYF
TRBD1	TRBV2	TRBJ2-7	.	TGTGCCAGCAGTAGAGACAGGGGGCTCGAGCAGTACTTC	CASSRDRGLEQYF
.	TRBV7-9	TRBJ2-4	.	TGTGCCAGCGAGGGACCTTTAAACATTCAGTACTTC	CASEGPLNIQYF
TRBD1	TRBV7-2	TRBJ2-2	.	TGTGCCAGCAGCCTCCGACAGGGCGGCACCGGGGAGCTGTTTTTT	CASSLRQGGTGELFF
TRBD1	TRBV27	TRBJ1-4	.	TGTGCCAGCAGTTTATTGGGACAGAATGAAAAACTGTTTTTT	CASSLLGQNEKLFF
.	TRBV28	TRBJ1-2	.	TGTGCCAGCAGTTTATTAGGACCTAACTATGGCTACACCTTC	CASSLLGPNYGYTF
.	TRBV28	TRBJ1-2	.	TGTGCCAGCAGTTTTAATTTGGCCGGCGACGCTAACTATGGCTACACCTTC	CASSFNLAGDANYGYTF
TRBD1	TRBV11-2	TRBJ2-7	few	TGTGCCAGCAGCTCCCGGGACAGGGAGGTCTTATTCGACGAGCAGTACTTC	CASSSRDREVLFDEQYF
.	TRBV5-1	TRBJ2-1	.	TGCGCCAGCAGCTCCACCCTCGGGGCGGGGGAGCAGTTCTTC	CASSSTLGAGEQFF
TRBD1	TRBV6-1	TRBJ1-1	.	TGTGCCAGCAGTGAACATCCAGGGGGCGGAGCTGAAGCTTTCTTT	CASSEHPGGGAEAFF
.	TRBV19	TRBJ2-1	.	TGTGCCAGTAGTATATCTCCGGGACTCCAGCAGTTCTTC	CASSISPGLQQFF
TRBD2	TRBV5-8	TRBJ2-3	.	TGTGCCAGCAGCTTTTACGGGAGGGCCCAGGATACGCAGTATTTT	CASSFYGRAQDTQYF
.	TRBV11-2	TRBJ2-3	.	TGTGCCAGCAGCTCCATTCAGGGGATGGGCACAGATACGCAGTATTTT	CASSSIQGMGTDTQYF
TRBD2	TRBV7-9	TRBJ2-1	.	TGTGCCAGCAGCGCAACCGGGACTAGCGGGAGCAATGAGCAGTTCTTC	CASSATGTSGSNEQFF